The 20 T cell receptor beta chains listed next were all sequenced from one sample in a study of regulatory T cells in long-lasting Graves disease. iRepertoire HTBI primers and Arm-PCR of CDR3 regions built TCR beta libraries. TCRdb reanalysed the multiplex PCR reads using MiXCR and keeps one entry per CDR3 protein. The data contain a few hundred thousand distinct CDR3 sequences, roughly a fifth of them singletons. Time point noted: persistent/refractory GD, antithyroid drugs over 5 years with positive TRAb. The TCR library was made from RNA extracted from PBMCs. This specimen consisted of peripheral blood mononuclear cells (PBMCs), obtained when the disease was refractory, from a patient treated with antithyroid drugs. Source of these receptors: a female donor with Graves disease.

This chain joins TRBV2 and TRBJ2-5; D is perhaps TRBD1 or TRBD2 (6 bases each). There are 15 residues in the CDR3. Germline CDR1 is SNHLY and CDR2 is FYNNEI. V shed 6 bases and J shed 4 bases, with 18 bases lying between them. The DNA for the CDR3 is TGTGCCAGCAGCTCGCTAGGGGGGCGGCGAGAGACCCAGTACTTC. Encoded protein: CASSSLGGRRETQYF.

Only a few counts were recorded for this clonotype. The V gene is TRBV9, the J gene TRBJ2-7, with 7 bases aligning to TRBD1. Germline V gene sequence: CDR1 SGDLS, CDR2 YYNGEE. The CDR3 extends over 14 amino acids. Trimming at V came to 3 bases and at J to 3 bases, leaving 6 bases not matched to a gene. CDR3 loop: CASSEGQKVYEQYF. Here the CDR3 DNA reads TGTGCCAGCAGCGAGGGACAGAAGGTCTACGAGCAGTACTTC.

V gene TRBV5-6 combines with J gene TRBJ2-5; 9 bases match TRBD1. V shed 4 bases and J 2 bases; nucleotides not matched to a gene: 6. Germline values: CDR1 SGHDT, CDR2 YYEEEE. The CDR3 length is 15 residues. The CDR3 DNA sequence: TGTGCCAGCAGCCGAAGTGGGACAGGGCAAGAGACCCAGTACTTC. Protein: CASSRSGTGQETQYF. The whole variable domain, filled in from reference TRBV5-6 and TRBJ2-5, reads DAGVTQSPTHLIKTRGQQVTLRCSPKSGHDTVSWYQQALGQGPQFIFQYYEEEERQRGNFPDRFSGHQFPNYSSELNVNALLLGDSALYLCASSRSGTGQETQYFGPGTRLLVL.

At least ten counts were recorded for this clonotype. The chain recombines TRBV3-1 with TRBJ1-4, with D possibly being TRBD1 (6 bases). V lost 11 bases, J lost 7 bases, and 14 bases lay in between. The CDR3 consists of 12 residues. In germline, CDR1 is LGHDT, CDR2 YNNKEL (reference sequence). The chain's CDR3 is CAAGAGREKLFF. The DNA for the CDR3 is TGTGCCGCAGGGGCCGGGCGTGAAAAACTGTTTTTT.

This clonotype was recorded many times. The rearrangement uses TRBV7-2 and TRBJ2-7, with a weak D call TRBD1 (5 bases). This CDR3 has 14 residues. Trimming stripped 4 bases from V and 0 bases from J, with 10 bases between. The germline V gene encodes CDR1 SGHTA and CDR2 FQGNSA. The CDR3 DNA reads TGTGCCAGCAGCTCCCAGGGCAGCTCCTACGAGCAGTACTTC. As protein: CASSSQGSSYEQYF.

This clonotype was seen just once. A much larger clone differs from this one at a single base, so this may be a read error. The chain combines TRBV28 with TRBJ1-2; 10 bases fit TRBD1. This CDR3 contains 17 residues. From germline, CDR1 is MDHEN and CDR2 SYDVKM. Trimming removed 4 bases from V and 8 bases from J; junction bases left unmatched: 16. The CDR3 here is CASSSQTTTGTGEGYTF. In DNA form, the CDR3 reads TGTGCCAGCAGTTCCCAAACAACCACCGGGACAGGGGAGGGCTACACCTTC.

The table lists this clonotype with many counts. This rearrangement joins TRBV6-1 to TRBJ2-7; tentatively, D is TRBD2 (5 bases). V dropped 7 bases and J dropped 3 bases, with 10 bases sitting between them. Germline V gives CDR1 MNHNS, CDR2 SASEGT. The CDR3 is 12 amino acids. This chain's CDR3 is CASNNRDYEQYF. Written as DNA, the CDR3 is TGTGCCAGCAATAACCGGGACTACGAGCAGTACTTC.

This clonotype was counted at least ten times. The gene calls are TRBV3-1 and TRBJ1-4, with TRBD1 identical over 10 bases. The CDR3 is made up of 15 amino acids. CDR1 is LGHDT and CDR2 is YNNKEL in the germline V gene (reference sequence). Germline trimming cut 4 bases from V and 8 bases from J; bases unmatched to any gene: 7. CDR3 amino acids: CASSRSGTGVEKLFF. In nucleotides, the CDR3 is TGTGCCAGCAGCCGGTCCGGGACAGGGGTCGAAAAACTGTTTTTT.

Points on this clonotype: Because it lacks the conserved phenylalanine or tryptophan at the end, this CDR3 is likely a read error. This chain connects TRBV4-3 to TRBJ2-7; TRBD1 is a possible D gene (6 bases). The germline V gene has CDR1 LGHNA and CDR2 YSLEER. Between the trimmed V and J ends, which lost 2 bases and 4 bases, there was a span of 12 bases. This CDR3 has 14 residues. In DNA form, the CDR3 reads TGCGCCAGCAGCCAATTGGACAGCCCTTACGAGCAGTACCTC. It codes for CASSQLDSPYEQYL.

This clonotype was seen at least ten times. The V call is TRBV20-1, the J call TRBJ1-1, with D possibly TRBD1 on 5 matching bases. The CDR3 runs 16 residues. V was shortened by 6 bases and J by 1 base, with 21 bases between the two germline ends. The germline CDR1 and CDR2 sequences are DFQATT and SNEGSKA (reference sequence). The CDR3 here is CSALPLGQGGNTEAFF. The CDR3 DNA sequence: TGCAGTGCCCTCCCCTTGGGGCAGGGTGGGAACACTGAAGCTTTCTTT.

The rearrangement links TRBV6-4 to TRBJ2-7; 9 bases are a match to TRBD2. Germline lookup yields CDR1 MRHNA and CDR2 SNTAGT. CDR3 length: 15 residues. Losses at the gene ends were 8 bases for V and 3 bases for J; bases not matched to a gene: 11. The CDR3 protein is CASPGGFSGSYEQYF. DNA of the CDR3: TGTGCCAGCCCCGGGGGGTTTAGCGGGAGCTACGAGCAGTACTTC.

This clonotype was seen more than once but under ten times. The chain combines TRBV7-2 with TRBJ2-7, with a tentative D call TRBD2 (5 bases). The CDR3 has 17 residues. V dropped 1 base and J dropped 2 bases, with 18 bases sitting between them. From germline, CDR1 is SGHTA and CDR2 FQGNSA. This chain's CDR3 is CASSLVWSGGTPYEQYF. The CDR3 nucleotides are TGTGCCAGCAGCTTAGTGTGGTCTGGAGGCACCCCCTACGAGCAGTACTTC.

This clonotype has more than one count but fewer than ten. The chain uses TRBV7-3 and TRBJ2-2; 10 nucleotides match TRBD2. There are 15 residues in the CDR3. Germline loops: CDR1 SGHTA, CDR2 FQGTGA. V trimming: 3 bases; J trimming: 6 bases; junction bases outside the gene matches: 4. CDR3 bases: TGTGCCAGCAGCTTGGGACTAGCGCGAGCCGGGGAGCTGTTTTTT. It encodes CASSLGLARAGELFF.

This clonotype was detected only a few times. The V call is TRBV19, the J call TRBJ2-2; no definite D call. The CDR3 is 12 residues long. Trimming took 7 bases from V and 4 from J, leaving 7 bases between them. Germline values: CDR1 LNHDA, CDR2 SQIVND (reference sequence). CDR3 coding DNA: TGTGCCAGTAACCTTGCCACCGGGGAGCTGTTTTTT. This sequence encodes CASNLATGELFF.

The table lists this clonotype with a few counts. V usage is TRBV28 and J usage is TRBJ2-1, with D possibly TRBD2 on 5 matching bases. The CDR3 loop spans 16 amino acids. V was pared by 4 bases and J by 2 bases, with 15 bases between. CDR1 and CDR2 (germline): MDHEN, SYDVKM. CDR3 in amino acids: CASSSHGGGAYNEQFF. The DNA of the CDR3 is TGTGCCAGCAGTTCCCACGGAGGCGGAGCCTACAATGAGCAGTTCTTC.

J is TRBJ2-7 and V is TRBV6-5; the D gene could be TRBD1 or TRBD2 (5 bases each). Germline V gene data show CDR1 as MNHEY and CDR2 as SVGAGI. CDR3 length: 15 residues. The V gene lost 0 bases and the J gene lost 3 bases, with 12 bases spanning the gap. DNA of the CDR3: TGTGCCAGCAGTTACTCGTTAGGGGCGGGCTACGAGCAGTACTTC. Its protein product is CASSYSLGAGYEQYF.

V gene TRBV7-8 combines with J gene TRBJ1-5; D unclear. The V end lost 1 base, the J end lost 1 base, and 8 bases lay between the germline ends. The germline V gene encodes CDR1 SGHVS and CDR2 FQNEAQ. The CDR3 runs 15 residues. DNA for the CDR3: TGTGCCAGCAGCTTAGTTGGAGGCAGCAATCAGCCCCAGCATTTT. Translated, it gives CASSLVGGSNQPQHF.

This clonotype was picked up many times. The gene calls are TRBV2 and TRBJ1-5, with D possibly matching TRBD1 (5 bases). The V end lost 1 base, the J end lost 6 bases, and 13 bases lay between the germline ends. Germline CDR1 and CDR2: SNHLY and FYNNEI. The CDR3 length is 15 residues. The DNA of the CDR3 is TGTGCCAGCAGTGAAGTCCAGGGTTTAGGTCAGCCCCAGCATTTT. Residues: CASSEVQGLGQPQHF.

In its sample, this clonotype was seen a few times. The CDR3 DNA reads as TGTGCCAGCTCCCGACGCGATAGCAATCAGCCCCAGCATTTT. As protein: CASSRRDSNQPQHF. The chain joins TRBV18 to TRBJ1-5; no reliable D call. Per the germline V gene, CDR1 is KGHSH and CDR2 is LQKENI. Trimming left V 6 bases short and J 0 bases short, with 9 bases between. The CDR3 is 14 amino acids.

The chain carries TRBV3-1 and TRBJ2-5, with a possible D match to TRBD2 (5 bases). V was shortened by 0 bases and J by 1 base, with 6 bases between the two germline ends. The CDR3 runs 14 residues. Looked up from germline, CDR1 is LGHDT and CDR2 is YNNKEL (reference sequence). The CDR3 protein is CASSQEEAQETQYF. The CDR3 bases are TGTGCCAGCAGCCAAGAGGAGGCCCAAGAGACCCAGTACTTC.